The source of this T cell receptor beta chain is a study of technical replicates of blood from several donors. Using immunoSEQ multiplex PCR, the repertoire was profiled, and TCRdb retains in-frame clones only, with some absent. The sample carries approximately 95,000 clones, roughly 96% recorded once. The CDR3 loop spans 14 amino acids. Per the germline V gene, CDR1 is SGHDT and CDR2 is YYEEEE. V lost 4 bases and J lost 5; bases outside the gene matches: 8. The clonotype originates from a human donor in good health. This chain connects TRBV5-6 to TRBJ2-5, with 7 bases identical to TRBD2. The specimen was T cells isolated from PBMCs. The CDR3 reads CASSLGGVRETQYF. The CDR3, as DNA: TGTGCCAGCAGCCTGGGGGGGGTGAGGGAGACCCAGTACTTC.